This entry is about one T cell receptor (beta chain). What it recognizes is unknown. The CDR3 has 14 residues. With 6 bases clipped from V and 5 bases from J, the junction kept 8 bases outside the gene matches. The germline V gene encodes CDR1 MNHEY and CDR2 SVGAGI. This specimen belongs to a study of post-analysis software for immune sequencing data. Study details: The courses of disease that were included comprised relapsing-remitting, secondary progressive and progressive-relapsing multiple sclerosis. Study results and caveats: In patients, TRBV5-6, TRBV5-1 and TRBV20-1 belonged to five or six TRBV segments found more frequently than in controls. The study found significantly lower normalized Chao1 diversity in multiple sclerosis patients than in controls. Strong co-clustering by F measure was evident for samples that had been prepared in the same batch.

Unique molecular identifiers were built into the TCR beta cDNA libraries. Input of about 0.9 to 10 million T cells yielded 500,000 to 550,000 cDNA molecules. MiXCR, run by TCRdb on the PCR reads, gives a single entry per CDR3 protein. This table holds around 400,000 distinct CDR3 sequences, roughly 38% found once. Sequenced input: blood. The sequence derives from a girl aged 2-10 years with multiple sclerosis. This chain joins TRBV6-5 and TRBJ1-2; TRBD1 aligns across 8 bases. CDR3 protein: CASRSPGTGYGYTF. The CDR3 bases are TGTGCCAGCAGGTCGCCTGGGACAGGTTATGGCTACACCTTC.